This section outlines one T cell receptor (beta chain) sequence together with its context. The antigen is not known. This record comes from a study of cytomegalovirus exposure and HLA in healthy donors. Findings and caveats of the study: A later analysis found common viral pathogens apparently linked to several of the most significant clusters. Fewer than 200 TCR beta chains were listed as cytomegalovirus-associated.

Germline V gene lookup returns CDR1 ENHRY and CDR2 SYGVKD. The CDR3 totals 15 residues. V was cut by 0 bases and J by 1 base, with 9 bases left in between. PCR primers comprised 60 Vbeta and 13 Jbeta primers. Here immunoSEQ multiplex PCR was the method, and the copy in TCRdb shows in-frame clones only, minus some. Of 140,000 to 150,000 clones listed, approximately 80% are singletons. This TCR was sampled from a male donor in good health and CMV-seronegative. The chain has TRBV10-3 and TRBJ2-5; D uncertain. The sequencing input was PBMCs. CDR3 bases: TGTGCCATCAGTGAGTCGAGGCTCGGCCAAGAGACCCAGTACTTC. Protein product: CAISESRLGQETQYF.